This is a list of T cell receptor beta chains from one sample in a study of T cells after yellow fever vaccination. TCRdb called the 5' RACE reads again in MiXCR, with one record for every CDR3 protein. Among 500,000 to 650,000 distinct CDR3 sequences, about a sixth were seen once, and the ten largest hold roughly 17%. This specimen consisted of PBMCs, obtained 5 days after the first yellow fever vaccination. These receptor sequences come from a man aged 18 to 30 who received the YFV17D yellow fever vaccine. CDR3s include the opening cysteine and the closing phenylalanine or tryptophan. The D gene is left open where the match is weak. The listing skips clone size in some rows; elsewhere it reads once, few, many or a size class.

j_call d_call v_call clone_size cdr3_aa cdr3_nt
TRBJ2-5 . TRBV29-1 . CSVGLSTEGTQYF TGCAGCGTTGGGTTATCTACTGAGGGGACCCAGTACTTC
TRBJ1-4 TRBD1 TRBV6-1 . CASSPNRGRVEKLFF TGTGCCAGCAGTCCGAACAGGGGGCGGGTTGAAAAACTGTTTTTT
TRBJ1-2 . TRBV25-1 few CASSESGRAGTNYGYTF TGTGCCAGCAGTGAATCTGGTCGGGCAGGGACCAACTATGGCTACACCTTC
TRBJ1-4 . TRBV25-1 . CASSEWSPISEKLFF TGTGCCAGCAGTGAATGGTCACCTATCTCTGAAAAACTGTTTTTT
TRBJ2-4 . TRBV12-3/TRBV12-4 few CASSLGQGGPGRNIQYF TGTGCCAGCAGTTTAGGGCAGGGCGGGCCAGGGAGGAACATTCAGTACTTC
TRBJ1-2 . TRBV19 . CASRLGVYGYTF TGTGCCAGTAGACTAGGGGTGTATGGCTACACCTTC
TRBJ2-3 TRBD1 TRBV11-2 . CASSSLPGQGTDTQYF TGTGCCAGCAGCTCCCTACCGGGACAGGGGACAGATACGCAGTATTTT
TRBJ1-6 . TRBV12-3/TRBV12-4 many CASSLRFDRSYNSPLHF TGTGCCAGCAGTTTGCGATTCGACAGATCCTATAATTCACCCCTCCACTTT
TRBJ2-6 . TRBV4-2 few CASSPGQPGANVLTF TGTGCCAGCAGCCCGGGACAACCTGGGGCCAACGTCCTGACTTTC
TRBJ2-1 . TRBV5-6 many CASSLGVQVDEQFF TGTGCCAGCAGCTTAGGCGTTCAGGTCGATGAGCAGTTCTTC
TRBJ1-1 . TRBV29-1 . CSFNRNMDTEAFF TGCAGCTTTAATAGGAATATGGACACTGAAGCTTTCTTT
TRBJ2-2 . TRBV20-1 . CSATQGFSLYGELFF TGCAGTGCTACGCAGGGTTTCAGTTTGTACGGGGAGCTGTTTTTT
TRBJ2-7 . TRBV5-6 . CASSLAPGLDEQYF TGTGCCAGCAGCTTGGCGCCAGGGCTGGACGAGCAGTACTTC
TRBJ2-5 . TRBV7-2 . CASSLNHGGGSPQYF TGTGCCAGCAGCTTAAATCATGGGGGGGGCTCCCCCCAGTACTTC
TRBJ2-3 . TRBV20-1 . CSARSYRTDTQYF TGCAGTGCTAGGAGTTATCGCACAGATACGCAGTATTTT
TRBJ2-1 . TRBV6-5 few CASSYSYGLSGEQFF TGTGCCAGCAGTTACTCGTATGGGTTAAGTGGTGAGCAGTTCTTC
TRBJ2-1 TRBD1 TRBV6-5 . CASSYLDRANEQFF TGTGCCAGCAGTTACCTCGACAGGGCCAATGAGCAGTTCTTC
TRBJ1-4 . TRBV6-5 few CASSYSRGVREKLFF TGTGCCAGCAGTTACTCGAGAGGGGTGAGGGAAAAACTGTTTTTT
TRBJ2-1 . TRBV9 . CASSVNGQSYNEQFF TGTGCCAGCAGCGTAAATGGTCAATCCTACAATGAGCAGTTCTTC
TRBJ1-5 . TRBV7-2 . CASSLSDNHQPQHF TGTGCCAGCAGCTTATCGGATAACCATCAGCCCCAGCATTTT
TRBJ2-1 . TRBV28 . CASSLPYNKQFF TGTGCCAGCAGTTTACCGTACAATAAGCAGTTCTTC
TRBJ2-5 . TRBV6-2/TRBV6-3 . CASSQPLAGVETQYF TGTGCCAGCAGCCAGCCCTTAGCCGGGGTCGAGACCCAGTACTTC
TRBJ2-7 . TRBV10-3 many CAISDLEKQYEQYF TGTGCCATCAGTGATCTAGAGAAGCAGTACGAGCAGTACTTC
TRBJ2-3 . TRBV5-1 few CASRFRREDTQYF TGCGCCAGCAGATTTAGGAGGGAAGATACGCAGTATTTT
TRBJ1-2 . TRBV28 . CASSLLQPYGYTF TGTGCCAGCAGTCTCCTGCAGCCCTATGGCTACACCTTC
TRBJ2-5 TRBD1 TRBV27 . CASSLGRRQGQETQYF TGTGCCAGCAGTTTGGGTCGAAGACAGGGCCAAGAGACCCAGTACTTC
TRBJ2-2 . TRBV28 . CASSFHTAGAGELFF TGTGCCAGCAGTTTCCATACTGCAGGGGCCGGGGAGCTGTTTTTT
TRBJ2-1 . TRBV7-8 few CASSFYGEASYNEQFF TGTGCCAGCAGCTTTTATGGCGAGGCGTCCTACAATGAGCAGTTCTTC
TRBJ2-5 . TRBV7-8 few CASTKGWGTIQETQYF TGTGCCAGCACCAAGGGGTGGGGGACCATTCAAGAGACCCAGTACTTC
TRBJ1-5 TRBD1 TRBV20-1 few CSAINRQGYSNQPQHF TGCAGTGCTATCAACCGACAGGGCTATAGCAATCAGCCCCAGCATTTT
TRBJ2-3 TRBD1 TRBV7-3 . CASSLRGQGGKDTQYF TGTGCCAGCAGCCTTAGAGGACAGGGGGGTAAAGATACGCAGTATTTT
TRBJ2-5 TRBD2 TRBV6-1 . CASRRGLAGAEYQETQYF TGTGCCAGCAGGAGGGGACTAGCGGGGGCCGAGTACCAAGAGACCCAGTACTTC
TRBJ2-1 TRBD2 TRBV6-5 . CASSQGLAGAAEDEQFF TGTGCCAGCAGCCAGGGACTAGCGGGGGCTGCGGAGGATGAGCAGTTCTTC
TRBJ2-5 TRBD1 TRBV28 . CASRSGGSPETQYF TGTGCCAGCCGATCAGGGGGCAGTCCGGAGACCCAGTACTTC
TRBJ2-1 . TRBV7-9 few CAAVEGGGPTYNEQFF TGTGCCGCAGTGGAAGGTGGGGGGCCAACCTACAATGAGCAGTTCTTC
TRBJ1-1 TRBD1 TRBV7-8 few CASSPRDRVVAFF TGTGCCAGCAGCCCCCGCGACAGGGTGGTAGCTTTCTTT
TRBJ1-1 . TRBV7-2 few CASSFRGGEAFF TGTGCCAGCAGCTTTCGGGGGGGTGAAGCTTTCTTT
TRBJ2-7 . TRBV18 . CASSPGRRGKEQYF TGTGCCAGCTCTCCGGGACGGAGGGGGAAGGAGCAGTACTTC
TRBJ2-5 TRBD2 TRBV5-6 . CASSLVPAGTQETQYF TGTGCCAGCAGCTTGGTTCCAGCGGGGACCCAAGAGACCCAGTACTTC
TRBJ2-1 . TRBV27 few CASSPSFIHINEQFF TGTGCCAGCAGTCCCTCTTTTATACACATCAATGAGCAGTTCTTC
TRBJ1-5 . TRBV28 few CASSPPLGGGQPQHF TGTGCCAGCAGCCCCCCCCTGGGGGGCGGACAGCCCCAGCATTTT
TRBJ2-4 TRBD2 TRBV25-1 many CASSGLGASGGTNIQYF TGTGCCAGCAGTGGCCTCGGGGCTAGCGGGGGGACAAACATTCAGTACTTC
TRBJ2-7 . TRBV27 few CASSARTSYEQYF TGTGCCAGCAGTGCCAGGACCTCCTACGAGCAGTACTTC
TRBJ2-7 . TRBV7-9 few CASSLALEGPYYEQYF TGTGCCAGCAGCTTAGCTTTGGAGGGCCCCTACTACGAGCAGTACTTC
TRBJ1-2 . TRBV20-1 . CSALTVGSGGYTF TGCAGTGCCCTTACCGTGGGTTCTGGTGGCTACACCTTC
TRBJ1-5 . TRBV6-2/TRBV6-3 . CAVGGGGLSQPQHF TGTGCGGTAGGAGGTGGTGGTTTAAGTCAGCCCCAGCATTTT
TRBJ2-1 TRBD1 TRBV29-1 few CSGDRDNEQFF TGCAGCGGGGACAGGGACAATGAGCAGTTCTTC
TRBJ2-5 TRBD2 TRBV11-2 . CASSEGLARETQYF TGTGCCAGCAGCGAGGGACTAGCTCGAGAGACCCAGTACTTC
TRBJ2-1 . TRBV5-1 . CASSLMGDVYNEQFF TGCGCCAGCAGCTTGATGGGGGACGTTTACAATGAGCAGTTCTTC
TRBJ2-3 . TRBV6-2/TRBV6-3 . CASSYPTPSEANTQYF TGTGCCAGCAGTTACCCGACCCCGTCCGAAGCGAATACGCAGTATTTT